This entry concerns a single TCR beta chain. Its antigen remains unidentified. This entry is derived from a study of cytomegalovirus exposure and HLA in healthy donors. Regarding the study as a whole: CMV serostatus was the sole immune exposure information available. The authors confirmed in vitro that three CMV-associated chains were specific for CMV antigens. Accurate HLA-A and HLA-B prediction from TCR beta sequences was reported for most subjects.

PCR involved 60 Vbeta and 13 Jbeta primers. Method: immunoSEQ multiplex PCR; TCRdb's copy keeps in-frame clones and lacks some. The sample carries approximately 100,000 clones, approximately 80% recorded once. Unmatched junction bases numbered 10, after V lost 3 bases and J lost 6 bases. The germline gives CDR1 ENHRY, CDR2 SYGVKD. The CDR3 has 16 residues. What was sequenced was PBMCs. The chain uses TRBV10-3 and TRBJ2-7, with 11 bases fitting TRBD1. The TCR was taken from a woman aged 18-35 years in good health and CMV-seronegative. CDR3 in DNA: TGTGCCATCAGTGAAATCGCGGGACAGGGGGTTGGCGAGCAGTACTTC. Protein: CAISEIAGQGVGEQYF.